This T cell receptor beta chain stems from a study of CD8+CD57+ T cells in acquired aplastic anemia. Sequencing involved patients with CD8+CD57+ cell expansion previously shown by flow cytometry. No patient had been given any therapy when blood was sampled. The germline V and J ends were trimmed by 8 bases and 3 bases, with 19 bases remaining between them. Germline V gives CDR1 MGHDK, CDR2 SYGVNS. The CDR3 is made up of 15 amino acids. Profiles of TCR beta VDJ and CDR3 were generated from a genomic DNA template. TCRdb called the reads again in MiXCR, with one record for every CDR3 protein. The sample holds roughly 160,000 distinct CDR3 sequences, over 55% seen once.

The sample was sorted CD4+, CD8+, or CD8+CD57+ T cells (not recorded which) from PBMCs. The chain is built from TRBV25-1 and TRBJ1-2; weak D call: TRBD1 (6 bases). The TCR sequence derives from a human donor with aplastic anemia. Written as DNA, the CDR3 is TGTGCCAGCGCTTACGACCACTCAGGGGACTATGGCTACACCTTC. Protein: CASAYDHSGDYGYTF.